This passage covers 4 T cell receptor beta chains from one sample sequenced in a study of vaccination and CD4 T cells after COVID-19. Described treatment: approximately nine-day PBMC culture with coronavirus spike peptide pools or control peptides (ViraFEST assay). CD4+ T lymphocytes from the unexposed donor were collected before the COVID-19 pandemic (2011-2018). Sequencing of cultured CD4+ T cell DNA used the Oncomine TCR Beta short-read assay. From the PCR reads, TCRdb called clonotypes with MiXCR, one entry per CDR3 protein. This table holds about 7,200 distinct CDR3 sequences, around a third found once. Antigens for these TCRs are unknown. Sequencing was carried out using CD4+ T cells from blood, cultured in vitro. These receptors all come from a human donor in good health.

This sequence joins TRBV19 and TRBJ2-7; D gene unclear. V was pared by 6 bases and J by 2 bases, with 14 bases between. This CDR3 is built from 14 residues. Germline lookup yields CDR1 LNHDA and CDR2 SQIVND (reference sequence). The CDR3 nucleotides read TGTGCCAGTAGCCGGCTCGAAACGGCCTACGAGCAGTACTTC. It is translated as CASSRLETAYEQYF.

This chain connects TRBV10-3 to TRBJ2-1; D might be TRBD2 (5 bases). Trimming pared 3 bases from V and 4 bases from J, leaving 16 bases between. CDR3 length equals 16 residues. Germline V CDR1 and CDR2: ENHRY, SYGVKD. Here the CDR3 DNA reads TGTGCCATCAGTGACATGGACTCCCCTGCGTACAATGAGCAGTTCTTC. Its protein is CAISDMDSPAYNEQFF.

The count of this clonotype is one. This could be a read error, since a much larger clone is one nucleotide away. This chain joins TRBV6-4 and TRBJ2-1; TRBD2 aligns across 9 bases. Trimming removed 0 bases from V and 6 bases from J; junction bases left unmatched: 3. CDR3 size: 15 residues. The germline V gene has CDR1 MRHNA and CDR2 SNTAGT. CDR3 residues: CASSDSGGGANEQFF. CDR3 in DNA: TGTGCCAGCAGTGACTCTGGCGGGGGGGCCAATGAGCAGTTCTTC.

This chain joins TRBV3-1 and TRBJ1-1, with 7 bases matching TRBD1. CDR1 and CDR2 (germline): LGHDT, YNNKEL (reference sequence). This CDR3 spans 15 amino acids. V was clipped by 2 bases and J by 1 base; unmatched bases: 4. CDR3 coding DNA: TGTGCCAGCAGCCAATGGGACAGACCGAACACTGAAGCTTTCTTT. Protein product: CASSQWDRPNTEAFF.